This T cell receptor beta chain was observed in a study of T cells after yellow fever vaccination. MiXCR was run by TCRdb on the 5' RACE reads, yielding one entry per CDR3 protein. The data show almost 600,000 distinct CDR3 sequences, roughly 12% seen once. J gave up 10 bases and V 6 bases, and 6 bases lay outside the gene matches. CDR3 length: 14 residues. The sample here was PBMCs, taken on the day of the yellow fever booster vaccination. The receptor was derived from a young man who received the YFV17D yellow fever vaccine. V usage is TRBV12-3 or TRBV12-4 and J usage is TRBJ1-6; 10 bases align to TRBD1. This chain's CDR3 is CASRKTGGASPLHF. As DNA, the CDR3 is TGTGCCAGCAGGAAGACAGGGGGCGCCTCACCCCTCCACTTT.